These 29 T cell receptor beta chains were sequenced from one sample in a study of blood T cell repertoires in COVID-19. Generated by immunoSEQ multiplex PCR, the TCRdb table keeps only in-frame clones and is missing some. The repertoire holds about 300,000 clones, with about nine tenths as singletons. The specimen sequenced was PBMCs or T cells enriched from blood (not recorded which). These receptor sequences come from a young woman who had recovered from COVID-19.

This clone appeared a single time. This chain uses TRBV30 with TRBJ2-1; 11 bases line up with TRBD2. The CDR3 spans 15 residues. Germline trimming cut 5 bases from V and 4 bases from J; bases unmatched to any gene: 7. The germline V gene encodes CDR1 GTSNPN and CDR2 SVGIG (reference sequence). The CDR3 coding sequence is TGTGCCTGGGACGATCTAGCGGGGGGATACAATGAGCAGTTCTTC. Encoded protein: CAWDDLAGGYNEQFF.

The chain has TRBV28 and TRBJ2-4; the match to TRBD1 covers 8 bases. V lost 5 bases and J lost 0; bases outside the gene matches: 6. The CDR3 contains 16 residues. Looked up from germline, CDR1 is MDHEN and CDR2 is SYDVKM. CDR3: CASSRYRGLAKNIQYF. The CDR3 nucleotides are TGTGCCAGCAGTCGATACAGGGGGTTAGCCAAAAACATTCAGTACTTC.

The chain joins TRBV19 to TRBJ2-1; TRBD1 aligns across 8 bases. Germline V CDR1 and CDR2: LNHDA, SQIVND (reference sequence). The CDR3 runs to 15 residues. V shed 3 bases and J 5 bases; nucleotides not matched to a gene: 6. The CDR3, as DNA: TGTGCCAGTAGTATTAGAGACAGGGGCCACAATGAGCAGTTCTTC. It is translated as CASSIRDRGHNEQFF.

V usage is TRBV18 and J usage is TRBJ1-2; the match to TRBD1 covers 7 bases. Germline V gene sequence: CDR1 KGHSH, CDR2 LQKENI. CDR3 length: 16 amino acids. The ends lost 3 bases at V and 8 bases at J; junction bases unmatched: 15. Written as DNA, the CDR3 is TGTGCCAGCTCACCCACCGCGTCCCCACAGGGGCAAGGCTACACCTTC. Residues: CASSPTASPQGQGYTF.

The chain uses TRBV9 and TRBJ1-5; D not resolved. With 3 bases removed from V and 8 bases from J, the gap between germline ends came to 15 bases. CDR3 size: 14 residues. The germline V gene has CDR1 SGDLS and CDR2 YYNGEE. The CDR3, as DNA: TGTGCCAGCAGCGGGAGGGAGACACAGAAGCCCCAGCATTTT. This gives the protein CASSGRETQKPQHF.

This chain uses TRBV7-2 with TRBJ2-1; TRBD2 matches 10 bases. V was clipped by 5 bases and J by 7 bases; unmatched bases: 11. The CDR3 contains 16 residues. Germline assignment: CDR1 SGHTA and CDR2 FQGNSA. For the CDR3, the DNA is TGTGCCAGCAGCACACAATTAGCGGGAGGTGGAAATGAGCAGTTCTTC. This gives the protein CASSTQLAGGGNEQFF.

J is TRBJ2-4 and V is TRBV11-2, with a possible D match to TRBD1 (6 bases). This CDR3 contains 14 residues. V was shortened by 2 bases and J by 8 bases, with 13 bases between the two germline ends. The germline gives CDR1 SGHAT, CDR2 FQNNGV. CDR3 nucleotides: TGTGCCAGCAGCTTATCCAGGGGTGACGACATTCAGTACTTC. It encodes CASSLSRGDDIQYF.

This clone has just one count. CDR3 bases: TGCGCCAGCAGCTTACAGGGGGTTCGGAATGAGCAGTTCTTC. The encoded protein is CASSLQGVRNEQFF. The J gene is TRBJ2-1, the V gene TRBV5-1; TRBD1 aligns across 8 bases. Unmatched junction bases numbered 5, after V lost 2 bases and J lost 7 bases. CDR1 is SGHRS, CDR2 YFSETQ, per germline. The CDR3 covers 14 residues.

The V and J genes are TRBV11-3 and TRBJ2-1; 8 positions agree with TRBD2. Germline-derived CDR1 and CDR2 are SGHNT and YENEEA. This CDR3 spans 15 amino acids. Trimming at V came to 3 bases and at J to 3 bases, leaving 4 bases not matched to a gene. CDR3 loop: CASSFSAGGYNEQFF. The DNA of the CDR3 is TGTGCCAGCAGCTTTTCGGCGGGGGGCTACAATGAGCAGTTCTTC.

V gene TRBV6-6 combines with J gene TRBJ2-5; no definite D call. The ends were cut back, 0 bases at V and 7 bases at J, with 9 bases in the middle. The CDR3 loop spans 13 amino acids. Germline V gives CDR1 MNHNY, CDR2 SVGAGI (reference sequence). CDR3 residues: CASSYSRPGTQYF. The CDR3 nucleotides read TGTGCCAGCAGTTACTCGAGGCCCGGGACCCAGTACTTC.

The V gene is TRBV5-1, the J gene TRBJ1-6; TRBD1 is a possible D gene (5 bases). The V and J ends lost 0 bases and 9 bases respectively, with 16 bases between them. Germline-derived CDR1 and CDR2 are SGHRS and YFSETQ. The CDR3 has 16 amino acids. CDR3 in DNA: TGCGCCAGCAGCTTGGCCGGACGGCAAAGGGGTTCACCCCTCCACTTT. As protein: CASSLAGRQRGSPLHF.

This clone has a handful of counts. The chain employs TRBV3-1 (or the pseudogene TRBV3-2) and TRBJ1-5, with D unclear. The CDR3 totals 14 residues. Trimming removed 2 bases at V and 5 bases at J, with 10 bases between. Germline loops: CDR1 LGHDT, CDR2 YNNKEL (reference sequence). The chain's CDR3 is CASSQSTEHQPQHF. The CDR3 bases are TGTGCCAGCAGCCAAAGCACGGAGCATCAGCCCCAGCATTTT.

The chain carries TRBV19 and TRBJ1-4; 8 bases are shared with TRBD1. V lost 6 bases to trimming and J lost 8 bases; unmatched junction nucleotides: 5. The CDR3 runs to 13 residues. Germline V gene lookup returns CDR1 LNHDA and CDR2 SQIVND (reference sequence). CDR3 coding DNA: TGTGCCAGTAGCGGCAGGGGGCTCGAAAAACTGTTTTTT. It encodes CASSGRGLEKLFF.

The chain combines TRBV2 with TRBJ2-1, with TRBD2 matching 8 bases. Per germline, CDR1 SNHLY and CDR2 FYNNEI. The CDR3 sequence is 17 residues long. V lost 2 bases, J lost 0 bases, and 6 bases stayed unmatched. CDR3 in amino acids: CASSENRSGSSYNEQFF. The CDR3, as DNA: TGTGCCAGCAGTGAAAATCGGAGCGGGAGCTCCTACAATGAGCAGTTCTTC.

V usage is TRBV25-1 and J usage is TRBJ2-7; 8 bases match TRBD2. V was clipped by 8 bases and J by 3 bases; unmatched bases: 9. The CDR3 sequence is 14 residues long. Germline V gene sequence: CDR1 MGHDK, CDR2 SYGVNS. CDR3 sequence: CASGRTSGDYEQYF. The DNA for the CDR3 is TGTGCCAGCGGTCGAACTAGCGGAGACTACGAGCAGTACTTC.

This clone was counted between two and nine times. The chain has TRBV19 and TRBJ2-7; D possibly corresponds to TRBD1 (6 bases). Germline CDR1 reads LNHDA; CDR2 reads SQIVND (reference sequence). CDR3 length: 13 amino acids. V was trimmed by 3 bases and J by 3 bases, leaving 9 bases between them. CDR3 protein: CASSMGTHYEQYF. Written as DNA, the CDR3 is TGTGCCAGTAGTATGGGGACACACTACGAGCAGTACTTC.

V and J are TRBV19 and TRBJ2-1, with D perhaps TRBD2 (7 bases). Between the trimmed V and J ends, which lost 10 bases and 2 bases, there was a span of 15 bases. The CDR3 is 14 amino acids. Per germline, CDR1 LNHDA and CDR2 SQIVND (reference sequence). The CDR3 loop reads CATRRGAPYNEQFF. CDR3 DNA: TGTGCCACCAGACGGGGGGCACCCTACAATGAGCAGTTCTTC.

This clone was recorded a few times. The chain uses TRBV30 and TRBJ2-5; possibly TRBD2 for D (6 bases). Per germline, CDR1 GTSNPN and CDR2 SVGIG (reference sequence). The V and J ends lost 3 bases and 5 bases respectively, with 13 bases between them. The length of the CDR3 is 13 residues. CDR3 coding DNA: TGTGCCTGGAGCCGCCCGGGGGAGGAGACCCAGTACTTC. It encodes CAWSRPGEETQYF.

This chain uses TRBV6-2 or TRBV6-3 with TRBJ2-3, with TRBD2 identical over 12 bases. The CDR3 is 16 amino acids. Germline V gene data show CDR1 as MNHEY and CDR2 as SVGEGT. Trimming took 5 bases from V and 8 from J; bases not matched to a gene: 11. DNA for the CDR3: TGTGCCAGCAGTCAAACTAGCGGGGGGACGGCGGGTACGCAGTATTTT. It codes for CASSQTSGGTAGTQYF.

The V call is TRBV11-3, the J call TRBJ1-1; D perhaps matches TRBD1 (5 bases). The CDR3 consists of 14 residues. In germline, CDR1 is SGHNT, CDR2 YENEEA. V lost 5 bases to trimming and J lost 4 bases, with 14 bases between them. CDR3 residues: CASSKTTGGTEAFF. Here the CDR3 DNA reads TGTGCCAGCAGCAAAACAACAGGTGGCACTGAAGCTTTCTTT.

The chain joins TRBV5-8 to TRBJ2-1, with D tentatively TRBD2 (5 bases). V lost 3 bases and J lost 9, with 22 bases in between. The CDR3 contains 16 residues. CDR1 is SGHTS and CDR2 is YDEGEE in the germline V gene. The CDR3 protein is CASSWTYDSLVGEQFF. The CDR3 DNA follows: TGTGCCAGCAGCTGGACTTATGATTCGTTGGTGGGTGAGCAGTTCTTC.

V usage is TRBV28 and J usage is TRBJ2-7, with 8 bases lining up with TRBD2. With V trimmed by 4 bases and J by 3 bases, 11 bases remained unmatched. The CDR3 runs 16 residues. Looked up from germline, CDR1 is MDHEN and CDR2 is SYDVKM. The DNA for the CDR3 is TGTGCCAGCAGTTCCCCGAGTAGCGGGGAGAACTACGAGCAGTACTTC. It yields the protein CASSSPSSGENYEQYF.

For this clone: This same CDR3 is encoded by further DNA sequences in the sample. The CDR3 bases are TGTGCCAGCAGTTTCGGACTAGCGGGATTATCCTACAATGAGCAGTTCTTC. Translated: CASSFGLAGLSYNEQFF. The chain is built from TRBV27 and TRBJ2-1; 12 positions agree with TRBD2. The CDR3 length is 17 residues. CDR1 and CDR2 from the germline V gene are MNHEY and SMNVEV (reference sequence). Trimming at V came to 3 bases and at J to 1 base, leaving 4 bases not matched to a gene.

This clone was observed a single time. The rearrangement links TRBV9 to TRBJ2-3, with 10 bases fitting TRBD1. Germline-derived CDR1 and CDR2 are SGDLS and YYNGEE. Losses at the gene ends were 3 bases for V and 0 bases for J; bases not matched to a gene: 1. The CDR3 is 15 residues long. The chain's CDR3 is CASSGTGGSTDTQYF. The CDR3 DNA is TGTGCCAGCAGCGGGACAGGGGGAAGCACAGATACGCAGTATTTT.

V is TRBV7-2 and J is TRBJ2-7, with unresolved D. Judging by the DNA end, TRBJ2-1 fits better; the J call may be wrong. The CDR3 is made up of 15 amino acids. Germline loops: CDR1 SGHTA, CDR2 FQGNSA. CDR3 DNA sequence: TGTGCCAGCAGCCCCTCTAGGAGCTCCTACAATGAGCAGTTCTTC. Protein: CASSPSRSSYNEQFF.

V usage is TRBV7-9 and J usage is TRBJ1-6; TRBD1 aligns across 8 bases. The CDR3 totals 15 residues. V dropped 1 base and J dropped 7; count of bases not matched to a gene: 3. Germline V gives CDR1 SEHNR, CDR2 FQNEAQ (reference sequence). The CDR3 here is CASSLGDRRNSPLHF. DNA for the CDR3: TGTGCCAGCAGCTTAGGGGACAGGAGGAATTCACCCCTCCACTTT.

V is TRBV28 and J is TRBJ1-5; the D gene is possibly TRBD1 (5 bases). Per germline, CDR1 MDHEN and CDR2 SYDVKM. CDR3 length: 14 residues. The V end lost 6 bases, the J end lost 3 bases, and 12 bases lay between the germline ends. The CDR3 region is CASRLQGNNQPQHF. CDR3 DNA: TGTGCCAGCAGATTGCAGGGAAACAATCAGCCCCAGCATTTT.

The chain employs TRBV13 and TRBJ2-1; 13 bases fit TRBD2. The V gene's germline CDR1 is PRHDT and CDR2 FYEKMQ (reference sequence). This CDR3 spans 16 amino acids. The J segment lost 6 bases and the V segment lost 6 bases, leaving 8 bases of the junction unmatched. CDR3 coding DNA: TGTGCCAGCAGGGCTAAGGGACTAGCGGGGCTCAATGAGCAGTTCTTC. It specifies CASRAKGLAGLNEQFF.

This clone was seen a few times. The chain uses TRBV4-1 and TRBJ2-3; D ambiguous. Trimming took off 0 bases at V and 7 bases at J, with 14 bases between the two ends. This CDR3 is built from 15 residues. Germline CDR1 MGHRA, CDR2 YSYEKL. CDR3 residues: CASSQDPPVTHTQYF. CDR3 in DNA: TGCGCCAGCAGCCAAGACCCCCCCGTAACTCATACGCAGTATTTT.